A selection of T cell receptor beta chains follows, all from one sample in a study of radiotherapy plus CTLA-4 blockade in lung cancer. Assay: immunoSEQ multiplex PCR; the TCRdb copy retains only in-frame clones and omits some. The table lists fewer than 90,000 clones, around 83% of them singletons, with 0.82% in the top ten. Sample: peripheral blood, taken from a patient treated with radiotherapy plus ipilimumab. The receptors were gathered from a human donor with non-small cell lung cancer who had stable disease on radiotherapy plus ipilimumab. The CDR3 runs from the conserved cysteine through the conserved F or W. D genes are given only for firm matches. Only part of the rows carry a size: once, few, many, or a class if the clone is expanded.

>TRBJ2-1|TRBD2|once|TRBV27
TGTGCCAGCAGTTTATCGCGGCTAGCGGGGAATGAGCAGTTCTTC
CASSLSRLAGNEQFF
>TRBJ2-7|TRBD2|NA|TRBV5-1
TGCGCCAGCAGGGAAAGCGGGGGTCGCTACGAGCAGTACTTC
CASRESGGRYEQYF
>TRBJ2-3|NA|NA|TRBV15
TGTGCCACCAGCAGAGATCGGACGCCTAACACAGATACGCAGTATTTT
CATSRDRTPNTDTQYF
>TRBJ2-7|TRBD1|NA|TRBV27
TGTGCCAGCAGTTTCGGGACAGGGGGCCGGTCCTACGAGCAGTACTTC
CASSFGTGGRSYEQYF
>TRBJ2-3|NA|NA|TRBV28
TGTGCCAGCACTCAGGGGGGAACAGATACGCAGTATTTT
CASTQGGTDTQYF
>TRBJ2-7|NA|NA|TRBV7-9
TGTGCCAGCAGCCCCCCCCGGGACGGCACCTACGAGCAGTACTTC
CASSPPRDGTYEQYF
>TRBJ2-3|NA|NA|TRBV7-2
TGTGCCAGCAGCTTATCCGCGGCAGATACGCAGTATTTT
CASSLSAADTQYF
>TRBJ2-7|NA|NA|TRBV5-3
TGTGCCAGAAGCTTGGACCGGTGGGAAGGGGGAGCCACCTACGAGCAGTACTTC
CARSLDRWEGGATYEQYF
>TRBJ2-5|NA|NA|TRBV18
TGTGCCAGCTCCAGAACAGGACCTCAAGAGACCCAGTACTTC
CASSRTGPQETQYF
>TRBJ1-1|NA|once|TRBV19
TGTGCCAGTAGTATGAGACCAACAGGGCTGAACACTGAAGCTTTCTTT
CASSMRPTGLNTEAFF
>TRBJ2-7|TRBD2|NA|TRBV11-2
TGTGCCAGCAGCCAAGCGGGGGGATACTACGAGCAGTACTTC
CASSQAGGYYEQYF
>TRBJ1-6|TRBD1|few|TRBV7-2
TGTGCCAGCAGTACGGACAGGGCTTCACCCCTCCACTTT
CASSTDRASPLHF
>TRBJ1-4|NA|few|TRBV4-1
TGCGCCAGCAGCCAATCTGAGAGAGAGAATGAAAAACTGTTTTTT
CASSQSERENEKLFF
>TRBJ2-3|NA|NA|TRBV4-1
TGCGCCAGCAGCCAAGATTCGCCAAACACAGATACGCAGTATTTT
CASSQDSPNTDTQYF
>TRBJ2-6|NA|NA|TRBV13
TGTGCCAGCAGCTTAGAGTTGGCACGGGTCTCTGGGGCCAACGTCCTGACTTTC
CASSLELARVSGANVLTF
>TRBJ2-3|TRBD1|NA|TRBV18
TGTGCCAGCTCACCCCGACAGGGGGCGGGCGATACGCAGTATTTT
CASSPRQGAGDTQYF
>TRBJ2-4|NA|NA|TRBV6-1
TGTGCCAGCAGCCCAACTAGCACGGCCAAAAACATTCAGTACTTC
CASSPTSTAKNIQYF
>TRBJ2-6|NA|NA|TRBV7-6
TGTGCCAGCAGCTTAGCGAGGACAGTGACCTCTGGGGCCAACGTCCTGACTTTC
CASSLARTVTSGANVLTF
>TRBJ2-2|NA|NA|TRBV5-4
TGTGCCAGCAGCTCGTTGACAGGAAAGAACACCGGGGAGCTGTTTTTT
CASSSLTGKNTGELFF
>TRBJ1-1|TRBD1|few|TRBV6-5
TGTGCCAGCAGTTACAGAGGACAGGGGAGGACTGAAGCTTTCTTT
CASSYRGQGRTEAFF
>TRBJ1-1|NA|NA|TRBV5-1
TGCGCCAGCAGCTTGGAAGTGAACACTGAAGCTTTCTTT
CASSLEVNTEAFF
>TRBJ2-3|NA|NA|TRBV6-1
TGTGCCAGCAGTGATCTGGGGGCAACCTCTATCACAGATACGCAGTATTTT
CASSDLGATSITDTQYF
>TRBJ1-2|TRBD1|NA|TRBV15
TGTGCCACCAGCAGAGGGGACAGAGCTATGGGGTACACCTTC
CATSRGDRAMGYTF
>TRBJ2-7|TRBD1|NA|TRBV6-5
TGTGCCAGCAGCCGCGGACAGGACTCCTACGAGCAGTACTTC
CASSRGQDSYEQYF
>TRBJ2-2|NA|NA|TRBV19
TGTGCCAGTAGTACCCGGTCCGGGGAGCTGTTTTTT
CASSTRSGELFF
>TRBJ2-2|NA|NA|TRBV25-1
TGTGCCAGCAGTGGGACGGGTTTGTTCACCGGGGAGCTGTTTTTT
CASSGTGLFTGELFF
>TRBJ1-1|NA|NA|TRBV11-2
TGTGCCAGCAGCCTAATGGGGTCTGAAGCTTTCTTT
CASSLMGSEAFF
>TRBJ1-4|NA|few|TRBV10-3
TGTGCCATCAGTGAGTCTGGGGGACCCAATGAAAAACTGTTTTTT
CAISESGGPNEKLFF
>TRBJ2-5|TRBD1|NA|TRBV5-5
TGTGCCAGCAGGCTCGGACAGGGGGCGTACCAAGAGACCCAGTACTTC
CASRLGQGAYQETQYF